This is a list of T cell receptor beta chains from one sample in a study of T cell responses to AZD1222 COVID-19 vaccine. Here immunoSEQ multiplex PCR was the method, and the copy in TCRdb shows in-frame clones only, minus some. The sample yields roughly 87,000 clones, 89% seen once. This material consisted of peripheral blood, taken 28 days after the second AZD1222 dose. The receptors here all came from an adult who received the AZD1222 COVID-19 vaccine. Both conserved end residues are part of each CDR3. Each record gives: V gene, J gene, D gene, CDR3 protein. A D gene is named only where the DNA matches it firmly.

TRBV4-3	TRBJ1-2	NA	CASSQERARTNYGYTF
TRBV19	TRBJ2-1	NA	CANSIGFAINEQFF
TRBV28	TRBJ1-1	TRBD1	CASSLNTLNPGGAFF
TRBV3-1/TRBV3-2	TRBJ1-2	NA	CASSPTRGESGYTF
TRBV19	TRBJ2-3	NA	CASSIAPGRTDTQYF
TRBV12-3/TRBV12-4	TRBJ2-1	TRBD1	CASSQGDEQFF
TRBV30	TRBJ2-3	NA	CAWSGQHDTQYF
TRBV29-1	TRBJ1-2	NA	CSVEDRAHYGYTF
TRBV5-1	TRBJ1-4	NA	CASTPGAGTNEKLFF
TRBV2	TRBJ2-2	NA	CASKGGVLTGELFF
TRBV30	TRBJ1-2	NA	CAGGATNYGYTF
TRBV6-1	TRBJ2-2	NA	CASSETGTTGELFF
TRBV19	TRBJ1-1	NA	CASRETENTEAFF
TRBV6-5	TRBJ1-2	TRBD1	CASSDDRGRYGYTF
TRBV7-2	TRBJ1-5	TRBD1	CASSLRGRQPQHF
TRBV5-1	TRBJ2-1	NA	CASSLSQTASSYNEQFF
TRBV5-1	TRBJ1-1	NA	CASSLDRNEAFF
TRBV28	TRBJ1-1	TRBD1	CASQGTGGWTEAFF
TRBV5-4	TRBJ2-1	NA	CASSLVQNEQFF
TRBV5-1	TRBJ2-1	TRBD2	CASSVSGGGSYNEQFF
TRBV19	TRBJ1-6	NA	CASSTSGTLKSPLHF
TRBV7-2	TRBJ1-1	TRBD1	CASSRGLNTEAFF
TRBV30	TRBJ2-1	TRBD2	CAWTRGSLAGGPIEQFF
TRBV5-8	TRBJ2-3	NA	CASSYDLALSTDTQYF
TRBV5-5	TRBJ1-5	NA	CASSPTSGRGNQPQHF
TRBV2	TRBJ2-7	TRBD2	CASSAPLAGVEQYF
TRBV6-4	TRBJ2-1	TRBD2	CASRSGGGNEQFF
TRBV6-5	TRBJ1-4	NA	CASSYAGFNEKLFF
TRBV28	TRBJ2-7	NA	CASSWDGSGSYEQYF
TRBV5-1	TRBJ1-1	TRBD1	CASSGSSHRGLYKVNTEAFF
TRBV11-3	TRBJ2-5	TRBD1	CASSYRDREETQYF
TRBV4-2	TRBJ2-1	NA	CASSQDPTYNEQFF
TRBV2	TRBJ1-2	NA	CASSGEGPLISGYTF
TRBV28	TRBJ1-5	NA	CASSLWGIGNQPQHF
TRBV2	TRBJ1-5	TRBD1	CASSPPDRGNQPQHF
TRBV5-1	TRBJ2-2	NA	CASSTGGGQNTGELFF
TRBV27	TRBJ2-7	TRBD2	CASSWTRAYEQYF
TRBV18	TRBJ1-1	NA	CASSQYKGNTEAFF
TRBV5-5	TRBJ1-6	NA	CASSFSLKETAGSPLHF
TRBV9	TRBJ2-3	NA	CASSVYQSTDTQYF
TRBV7-9	TRBJ2-3	NA	CASTKEGGRTDTQYF
TRBV27	TRBJ1-2	NA	CASSDRLIGYTF
TRBV4-1	TRBJ1-2	NA	CASSQVTEGGYTF
TRBV16	TRBJ1-4	NA	CASSVSRGTNEKLFF
TRBV3-1/TRBV3-2	TRBJ1-5	TRBD1	CASSHRTGRPYSNQPQHF
TRBV6-6	TRBJ2-1	NA	CASSKLTGTDEQFF
TRBV6-5	TRBJ2-1	TRBD2	CASSKLAGFNEQFF
TRBV27	TRBJ2-7	NA	CASSFGLGYEQYF
TRBV11-2	TRBJ1-2	NA	CASSPNPLRPNYGYTF
TRBV12-3/TRBV12-4	TRBJ1-1	NA	CASSLLWGEAFF
TRBV7-6	TRBJ1-6	NA	CASSSGNNSPLHF
TRBV5-1	TRBJ1-1	TRBD1	CASSPGQGHMNTEAFF
TRBV6-1	TRBJ2-5	NA	CASSPLQETQYF
TRBV5-1	TRBJ1-4	NA	CASSFSEGEKLFF
TRBV9	TRBJ1-2	TRBD1	CASSGGGSGPYGYTF